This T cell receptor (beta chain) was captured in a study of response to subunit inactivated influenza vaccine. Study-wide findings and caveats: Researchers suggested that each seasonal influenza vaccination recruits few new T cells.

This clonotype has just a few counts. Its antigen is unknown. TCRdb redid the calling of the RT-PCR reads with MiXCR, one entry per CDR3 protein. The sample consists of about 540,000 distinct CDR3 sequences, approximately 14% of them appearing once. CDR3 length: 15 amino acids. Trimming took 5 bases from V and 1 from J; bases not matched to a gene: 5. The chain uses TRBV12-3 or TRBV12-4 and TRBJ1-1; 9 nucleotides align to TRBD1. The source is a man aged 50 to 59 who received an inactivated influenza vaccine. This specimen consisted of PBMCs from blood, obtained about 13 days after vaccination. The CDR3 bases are TGTGCCAGCAGTAACCGGGACAGGGCGAACACTGAAGCTTTCTTT. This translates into CASSNRDRANTEAFF.